These T cell receptor beta chains were read from a single sample in a study of radiation and T cells in renal cell carcinoma. Measured with immunoSEQ multiplex PCR; TCRdb has only the in-frame clones, and not every one. The table lists 10,000 to 15,000 clones, about 61% of them singletons. Sequences were derived from tumor tissue, sampled from a patient whose treatment was nephrectomy without radiotherapy. The receptors stem from an elderly woman with renal cell carcinoma. Each CDR3 is given with its conserved first and last residue. The D gene is left open where the match is weak. The size of a clone is reported for some rows only, either as once, few or many, or as a class for expanded clones.

d_call clone_size j_call v_call cdr3_nt cdr3_aa
NA NA TRBJ2-2 TRBV7-9 TGTGCCAGCAGCAGCTTCTTCGGTCCCACCGGGGAGCTGTTTTTT CASSSFFGPTGELFF
TRBD1 NA TRBJ2-7 TRBV5-6 TGTGCCAGCAGCTTGGTCCCCTTTGGAGGGACAGGGGGCTCCGACGAGCAGTACTTC CASSLVPFGGTGGSDEQYF
NA NA TRBJ1-2 TRBV4-1 TGCGCCAGCAGCTTCTCGAGGGTTGACAGGATCTATGGCTACACCTTC CASSFSRVDRIYGYTF
NA NA TRBJ1-1 TRBV27 TGTGCCAGCAGTTTAAGGGAGGGTGGGACTGAAGCTTTCTTT CASSLREGGTEAFF
NA NA TRBJ2-2 TRBV2 TGTGCCAGCACCACAGGGACGCACACCGGGGAGCTGTTTTTT CASTTGTHTGELFF
NA NA TRBJ1-1 TRBV6-1 TGTGCCAGTCGACGGGGGGACACTGAAGCTTTCTTT CASRRGDTEAFF
TRBD2 NA TRBJ2-5 TRBV19 TGTGCCAGTAACTTAGCGGGGGGGCAGGAGACCCAGTACTTC CASNLAGGQETQYF
TRBD1 NA TRBJ1-1 TRBV9 TGTGCCAGCAGTGAGAACAGGGGGATGAACACTGAAGCTTTCTTT CASSENRGMNTEAFF
TRBD1 NA TRBJ1-2 TRBV5-1 TGCGCCAGCAGCTTGACCAGGACAGGGCGCTCTGCTAACTATGGCTACACCTTC CASSLTRTGRSANYGYTF
NA NA TRBJ2-7 TRBV5-6 TGTGCCAGCAGCTTGGGGTATGGAAGAGACGAGCAGTACTTC CASSLGYGRDEQYF
NA NA TRBJ2-3 TRBV6-6 TGTGCTTCCAGGACAGACACTCAAGATACGCAGTATTTT CASRTDTQDTQYF
NA NA TRBJ1-4 TRBV19 TGTGCCAGTAGTATAGCGGCCCACCGCGGGGAAAAACTGTTTTTT CASSIAAHRGEKLFF
NA NA TRBJ1-1 TRBV6-4 TGTGCCAGCAGAGAAGGGGGAAACACTGAAGCTTTCTTT CASREGGNTEAFF
NA medium-sized TRBJ1-1 TRBV19 TGTGCCAGTAGTACCCCAGGGATTCGTGGGGCTGAAGCTTTCTTT CASSTPGIRGAEAFF
NA NA TRBJ2-1 TRBV7-8 TGTGCCAGCAGCTTCGGGGAAAGCTCCTACAATGAGCAGTTCTTC CASSFGESSYNEQFF
NA NA TRBJ2-7 TRBV7-2 TGTGCCAGCAGCTTAGTTCCAGTAACAATTTTAGAGCAGTACTTC CASSLVPVTILEQYF
NA NA TRBJ1-5 TRBV4-1 TGCGCCAGCAGCCATCCCCAAGAGGGCAATCAGCCCCAGCATTTT CASSHPQEGNQPQHF
NA NA TRBJ1-5 TRBV9 TGTGCCAGCAGCGTAGCCGGGACATCCCACAATCAGCCCCAGCATTTT CASSVAGTSHNQPQHF
NA NA TRBJ1-5 TRBV9 TGTGCCAGCAGCGTCGAAGGACGGACTAATCAGCCCCAGCATTTT CASSVEGRTNQPQHF
NA NA TRBJ1-3 TRBV6-1 TGTGCCACTCAACAGAGGGTATACTCTGGAAACACCATATATTTT CATQQRVYSGNTIYF